These 17 T cell receptor beta chains came from one sample sequenced in a study of T-cell reconstitution after alpha-beta-depleted transplantation in children. It was with unique molecular identifiers that the TCRbeta library was prepared. One entry per CDR3 protein results from TCRdb running MiXCR on the PCR reads. The data show about 70,000 distinct CDR3 sequences, roughly a tenth seen once. The material sequenced was PBMCs, taken before TCRalphabeta/CD19-depleted stem cell transplant. The receptors stem from a boy aged 5 to 17 with acute myeloid leukemia, due to receive a stem cell transplant.

This clonotype was recorded at least ten times. The chain couples TRBV7-8 to TRBJ1-3, with D hard to call. CDR1 is SGHVS, CDR2 FQNEAQ, per germline. This CDR3 contains 11 residues. Between the trimmed V and J ends, which lost 5 bases and 7 bases, there was a span of 6 bases. CDR3 in DNA: TGTGCCAGCAGCGGGCTCAACACCATATATTTT. Protein: CASSGLNTIYF.

This clonotype showed up many times. The chain uses TRBV5-5 and TRBJ2-1; 8 positions match TRBD1. Per germline, CDR1 SGHKS and CDR2 YYEKEE (reference sequence). The CDR3 covers 13 residues. V was pared by 6 bases and J by 8 bases, with 7 bases of the junction left unmatched. CDR3 in amino acids: CASIRRTGYEQFF. The DNA for the CDR3 is TGTGCCAGCATCCGTAGGACAGGGTATGAGCAGTTCTTC.

This clonotype appeared many times. The chain has TRBV5-5 and TRBJ2-1; D remains ambiguous. Germline assignment: CDR1 SGHKS and CDR2 YYEKEE (reference sequence). Trimming shortened V by 0 bases and J by 5 bases, and 12 bases separated the two germline ends. This CDR3 spans 15 amino acids. The CDR3 DNA is TGTGCCAGCAGCTTGGTGGTCTCGGTGAACAATGAGCAGTTCTTC. This codes for CASSLVVSVNNEQFF. The whole variable domain, filled in from reference TRBV5-5 and TRBJ2-1, reads DAGVTQSPTHLIKTRGQQVTLRCSPISGHKSVSWYQQVLGQGPQFIFQYYEKEERGRGNFPDRFSARQFPNYSSELNVNALLLGDSALYLCASSLVVSVNNEQFFGPGTRLTVL.

This clonotype was counted ten times or more. The chain has TRBV5-6 and TRBJ2-2; D remains ambiguous. The CDR3 sequence is 16 residues long. Looked up from germline, CDR1 is SGHDT and CDR2 is YYEEEE. Trimming stripped 4 bases from V and 0 bases from J, with 13 bases between. The CDR3 loop reads CASSLLNHPNTGELFF. CDR3 nucleotide sequence: TGTGCCAGCAGCCTCCTGAATCACCCGAACACCGGGGAGCTGTTTTTT.

This clonotype was seen at least ten times. This CDR3 fails to terminate in the conserved phenylalanine or tryptophan, so it likely reflects a read error. The DNA is left out, because the CDR3 cannot be placed on it with certainty; the CDR3 is given as TCRdb lists it. V is TRBV12-3 or TRBV12-4 and J is TRBJ1-2. Counting both end residues, the CDR3 totals 8 amino acids. CDR3 protein: CAQADSAC.

In this sample, this clonotype turned up a few times. This chain connects TRBV7-8 to TRBJ1-6; D call uncertain. The length of the CDR3 is 16 residues. V shed 0 bases and J shed 10 bases, with 16 bases lying between them. CDR1 is SGHVS, CDR2 FQNEAQ, per germline. This chain's CDR3 is CASSLAGVLPGSPLHF. Here the CDR3 DNA reads TGTGCCAGCAGCTTAGCGGGAGTCCTTCCTGGATCACCCCTCCACTTT.

This clonotype was observed many times. The gene calls are TRBV4-3 and TRBJ2-7; no clear D gene. The CDR3 spans 14 residues. Deletions cut 1 base from V and 8 bases from J, with 15 bases between. Germline V gene data show CDR1 as LGHNA and CDR2 as YSLEER. The CDR3 nucleotides are TGCGCCAGCAGCCAAGCTGACCCCCCAGATAAGCAGTACTTC. It codes for CASSQADPPDKQYF.

This clonotype was picked up many times. The V call is TRBV15, the J call TRBJ2-4; possible D gene TRBD2, 5 bases. Germline V gene data show CDR1 as LNHNV and CDR2 as YYDKDF (reference sequence). Trimming cost V 5 bases and J 6 bases, with 14 bases left between them. The CDR3 is 14 amino acids. The CDR3 protein is CATSRPSPVNIQYF. CDR3 in DNA: TGTGCCACCAGCCGCCCTAGCCCCGTAAACATTCAGTACTTC. Combining the CDR3 with reference TRBV15 and TRBJ2-4 gives the whole variable domain DAMVIQNPRYQVTQFGKPVTLSCSQTLNHNVMYWYQQKSSQAPKLLFHYYDKDFNNEADTPDNFQSRRPNTSFCFLDIRSPGLGDTAMYLCATSRPSPVNIQYFGAGTRLSVL.

This clonotype came up many times. The V call is TRBV6-5, the J call TRBJ2-7; D perhaps matches TRBD1 (7 bases). The germline V gene has CDR1 MNHEY and CDR2 SVGAGI. The CDR3 has 15 amino acids. The V end lost 5 bases, the J end lost 3 bases, and 17 bases lay between the germline ends. The CDR3 region is CASSPYGGTDYEQYF. CDR3 bases: TGTGCCAGCAGTCCCTACGGCGGGACAGACTACGAGCAGTACTTC.

Ten or more counts support this clonotype. V is TRBV4-2 and J is TRBJ1-6; 8 bases match TRBD1. The CDR3 totals 15 residues. Per the germline V gene, CDR1 is LGHNA and CDR2 is YNFKEQ. V was clipped by 0 bases and J by 7 bases; unmatched bases: 2. The CDR3 nucleotides read TGTGCCAGCAGCCAAGAGGACAGGGCCAATTCACCCCTCCACTTT. This sequence encodes CASSQEDRANSPLHF.

This clonotype appeared many times. The chain recombines TRBV6-5 with TRBJ1-3, with 8 bases that match TRBD1. The CDR3 consists of 15 residues. Germline CDR1 is MNHEY and CDR2 is SVGAGI. J was trimmed by 0 bases and V by 4 bases; bases with no gene match: 2. The CDR3 DNA reads as TGTGCCAGCAGTTCAGGGGGCGACTCTGGAAACACCATATATTTT. It encodes CASSSGGDSGNTIYF.

The table lists this clonotype with many counts. The V gene is TRBV10-2, the J gene TRBJ2-1; 7 bases agree with TRBD1. Germline lookup yields CDR1 WSHSY and CDR2 SAAADI. The CDR3 is made up of 14 amino acids. The V segment lost 3 bases and the J segment 3 bases; nucleotides outside the gene matches: 2. The CDR3 loop is CASSEQGNYNEQFF. DNA for the CDR3: TGCGCCAGCAGTGAACAGGGGAACTACAATGAGCAGTTCTTC.

This clonotype was detected many times. V usage is TRBV29-1 and J usage is TRBJ2-7, with D uncertain. Germline V gene lookup returns CDR1 SQVTM and CDR2 ANQGSEA. The CDR3 has 12 amino acids. Trimming removed 4 bases from V and 11 bases from J, with 18 bases in between. The CDR3, as DNA: TGCAGCGTTGTCCGGTCGGGCAGGACGGAGTACTTC. Translating gives CSVVRSGRTEYF.

This clonotype was counted only a few times. The junction differs from germline at one of its ends, possibly a read error. This chain joins TRBV18 and TRBJ2-1, with D possibly TRBD1 on 6 matching bases. This CDR3 is 14 amino acids long. CDR1 is KGHSH and CDR2 is LQKENI in the germline V gene. This chain's CDR3 is CASSPGDGVNRELF. The DNA of the CDR3 is TGTGCCAGCTCACCAGGGGATGGGGTAAACAGGGAGCTCTTC.

At least ten counts were recorded for this clonotype. The rearrangement joins TRBV4-1 to TRBJ1-6; D gene unclear. From germline, CDR1 is MGHRA and CDR2 YSYEKL. Trimming took off 4 bases at V and 10 bases at J, with 8 bases between the two ends. This CDR3 region has 12 residues. As DNA, the CDR3 is TGCGCCAGCAGCCCGGAATTCTCACCCCTCCACTTT. Translation: CASSPEFSPLHF.

This clonotype was observed at least ten times. This sequence joins TRBV20-1 and TRBJ2-5; maybe TRBD2 (6 bases). Germline CDR1 reads DFQATT; CDR2 reads SNEGSKA (reference sequence). This CDR3 contains 14 residues. Trimming cost V 6 bases and J 3 bases, with 17 bases left between them. The CDR3 sequence is CSARPGLLKETQYF. The CDR3 nucleotides read TGCAGTGCGCGACCGGGACTCCTAAAAGAGACCCAGTACTTC.

This clonotype was recorded at least ten times. The chain has TRBV5-5 and TRBJ2-7; D may be TRBD1 (7 bases). The CDR3 totals 15 residues. Germline lookup yields CDR1 SGHKS and CDR2 YYEKEE (reference sequence). V lost 6 bases to trimming and J lost 4 bases, with 20 bases between them. The CDR3 spells CASTPRQGGVYEQYF. CDR3 DNA sequence: TGTGCCAGCACCCCACGGCAGGGGGGAGTTTACGAGCAGTACTTC.